Shown below are 2 T cell receptor beta chains from a single sample sequenced in a study of sequential checkpoint blockade in melanoma. The treatment here: randomized to nivolumab then ipilimumab (arm A) or the reverse (arm B). Libraries were prepared by immunoSEQ multiplex PCR; TCRdb keeps only in-frame clonotypes and omits some of them. The sample lists approximately 10,000 clones, around 83% seen once, with 45% to 55% in the top ten. The starting material was CD8+ T cells sorted from blood (inferred from file names), obtained from a patient given nivolumab and ipilimumab in sequence. All receptors come from a human donor with melanoma.

The chain couples TRBV27 to TRBJ2-7; possible D gene TRBD1, 6 bases. Germline V lookup: CDR1 MNHEY, CDR2 SMNVEV (reference sequence). Deletions cut 2 bases from V and 5 bases from J, with 13 bases between. The CDR3 totals 14 residues. The CDR3 DNA follows: TGTGCCAGCAGTTTAGGTGGCAGGGGAAACGAGCAGTACTTC. This sequence encodes CASSLGGRGNEQYF.

The gene calls are TRBV2 and TRBJ2-1; 9 nucleotides align to TRBD1. Trimming at V came to 6 bases and at J to 5 bases, leaving 2 bases not matched to a gene. This CDR3 is built from 13 residues. Germline assignment: CDR1 SNHLY and CDR2 FYNNEI. The CDR3 reads CASRGTGHNEQFF. The CDR3 DNA reads TGTGCCAGCAGGGGGACAGGGCACAATGAGCAGTTCTTC.